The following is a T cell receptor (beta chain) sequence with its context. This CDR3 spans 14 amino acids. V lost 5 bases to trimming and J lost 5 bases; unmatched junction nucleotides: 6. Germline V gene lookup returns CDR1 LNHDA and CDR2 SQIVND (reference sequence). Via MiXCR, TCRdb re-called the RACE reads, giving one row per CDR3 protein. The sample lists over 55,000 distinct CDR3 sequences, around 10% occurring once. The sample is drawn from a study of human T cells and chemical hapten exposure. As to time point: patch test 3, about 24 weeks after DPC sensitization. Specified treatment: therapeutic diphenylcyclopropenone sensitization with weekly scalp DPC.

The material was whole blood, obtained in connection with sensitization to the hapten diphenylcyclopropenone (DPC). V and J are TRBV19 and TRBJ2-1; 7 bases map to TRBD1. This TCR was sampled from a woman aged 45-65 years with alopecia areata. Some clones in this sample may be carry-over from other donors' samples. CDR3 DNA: TGTGCCAGTAGTTCTTGGACAGGCAACAATGAGCAGTTCTTC. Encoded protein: CASSSWTGNNEQFF. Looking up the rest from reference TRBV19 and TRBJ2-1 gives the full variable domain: DGGITQSPKYLFRKEGQNVTLSCEQNLNHDAMYWYRQDPGQGLRLIYYSQIVNDFQKGDIAEGYSVSREKKESFPLTVTSAQKNPTAFYLCASSSWTGNNEQFFGPGTRLTVL.